The T cell receptor (beta chain) under discussion was sequenced for a study of cytomegalovirus exposure and HLA in healthy donors. A remark on this clone: Its matching antigen is unknown.

V lost 6 bases to trimming and J lost 5 bases; unmatched junction nucleotides: 14. The CDR3 contains 16 residues. Germline CDR1 and CDR2: MDHEN and SYDVKM. Findings and caveats of the study: Donor immune exposure was known only as CMV serostatus. Later genetic work tied a missense DCLRE1C variant to beta-chain V and J trimming.

60 Vbeta and 13 Jbeta primers were used in PCR. Profiling relied on immunoSEQ multiplex PCR, and the TCRdb table lists in-frame clones only, not all of them. The sample includes 110,000 to 150,000 clones, around 79% of them seen just once. The sequencing sample was made of PBMCs. This TCR was recovered from a male donor in good health and CMV-seronegative. The chain recombines TRBV28 with TRBJ1-2, with 8 bases aligning to TRBD1. The CDR3 bases are TGTGCCAGCAGCCCTGGACAGGGCGGTGGGGGGTATGGCTACACCTTC. Amino acid sequence: CASSPGQGGGGYGYTF.